The sequence of this T cell receptor (beta chain) was determined in a study of blood T cell repertoires in COVID-19. About the study: PBMCs, B-cell-depleted T cells, or T cells provided the cDNA or gDNA that made up the material.

Original analysis: Reference gene primer amplification yielded estimated nucleated cell counts. The data were produced by immunoSEQ multiplex PCR, yet TCRdb's version contains in-frame clones alone and is incomplete. Clonal size and the V and J genes are those of that table, whereas D and trimming came from the DNA. The top ten clones hold 0.99% of a sample with some 250,000 clones, around 89% of them seen once. CDR3 length equals 15 residues. CDR1 is SGHRS and CDR2 is YFSETQ in the germline V gene. V was pared by 0 bases and J by 0 bases, with 9 bases between. This clonotype was obtained from a woman aged 40 to 55 who had recovered from COVID-19. The chain uses TRBV5-1 and TRBJ1-2; possible D gene TRBD1, 5 bases. Sequenced sample: peripheral blood. CDR3 residues: CASSLDRGANYGYTF. The CDR3 DNA sequence: TGCGCCAGCAGCTTGGACCGGGGGGCTAACTATGGCTACACCTTC.